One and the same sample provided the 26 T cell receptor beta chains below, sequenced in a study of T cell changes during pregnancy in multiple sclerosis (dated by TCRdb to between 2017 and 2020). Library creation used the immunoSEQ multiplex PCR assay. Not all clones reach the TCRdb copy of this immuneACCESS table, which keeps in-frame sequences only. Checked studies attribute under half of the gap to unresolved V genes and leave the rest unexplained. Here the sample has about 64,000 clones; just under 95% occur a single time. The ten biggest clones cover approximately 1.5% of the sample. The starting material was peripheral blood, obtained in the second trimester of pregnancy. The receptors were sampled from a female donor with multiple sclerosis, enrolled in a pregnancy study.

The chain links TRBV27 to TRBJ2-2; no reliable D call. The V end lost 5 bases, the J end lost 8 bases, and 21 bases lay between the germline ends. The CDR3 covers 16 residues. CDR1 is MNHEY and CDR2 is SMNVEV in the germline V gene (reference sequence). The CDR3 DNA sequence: TGTGCCAGCAGTCTAGACCCCTTAGATACCCGGGGGGAGCTGTTTTTT. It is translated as CASSLDPLDTRGELFF.

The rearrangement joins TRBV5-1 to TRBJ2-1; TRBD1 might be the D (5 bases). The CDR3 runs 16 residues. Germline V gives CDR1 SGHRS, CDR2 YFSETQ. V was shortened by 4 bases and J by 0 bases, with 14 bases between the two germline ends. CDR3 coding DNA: TGCGCCAGCAGCACCAGCAGGGTCAGCTCCTACAATGAGCAGTTCTTC. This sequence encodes CASSTSRVSSYNEQFF. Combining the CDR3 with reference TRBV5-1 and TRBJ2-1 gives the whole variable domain KAGVTQTPRYLIKTRGQQVTLSCSPISGHRSVSWYQQTPGQGLQFLFEYFSETQRNKGNFPGRFSGRQFSNSRSEMNVSTLELGDSALYLCASSTSRVSSYNEQFFGPGTRLTVL.

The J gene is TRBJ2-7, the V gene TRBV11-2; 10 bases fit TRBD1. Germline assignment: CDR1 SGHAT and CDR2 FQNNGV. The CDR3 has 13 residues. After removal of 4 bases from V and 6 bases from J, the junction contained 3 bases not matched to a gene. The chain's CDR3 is CASSSGQGFEQYF. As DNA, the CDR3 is TGTGCCAGCAGCTCGGGACAGGGGTTCGAGCAGTACTTC. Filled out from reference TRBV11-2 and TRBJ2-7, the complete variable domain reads EAGVAQSPRYKIIEKRQSVAFWCNPISGHATLYWYQQILGQGPKLLIQFQNNGVVDDSQLPKDRFSAERLKGVDSTLKIQPAKLEDSAVYLCASSSGQGFEQYFGPGTRLTVT.

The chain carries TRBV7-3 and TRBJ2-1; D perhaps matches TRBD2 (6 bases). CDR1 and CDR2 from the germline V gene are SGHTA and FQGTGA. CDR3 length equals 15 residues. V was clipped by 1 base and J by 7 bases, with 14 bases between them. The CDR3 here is CASSLSGDFANEQFF. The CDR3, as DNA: TGTGCCAGCAGCTTAAGCGGGGACTTCGCAAATGAGCAGTTCTTC.

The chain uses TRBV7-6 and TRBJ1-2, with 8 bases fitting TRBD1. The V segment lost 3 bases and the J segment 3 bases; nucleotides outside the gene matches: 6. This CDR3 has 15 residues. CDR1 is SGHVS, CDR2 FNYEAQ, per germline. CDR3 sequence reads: CASSFLGQGDYGYTF. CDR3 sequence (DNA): TGTGCCAGCAGCTTCCTCGGACAGGGAGACTATGGCTACACCTTC.

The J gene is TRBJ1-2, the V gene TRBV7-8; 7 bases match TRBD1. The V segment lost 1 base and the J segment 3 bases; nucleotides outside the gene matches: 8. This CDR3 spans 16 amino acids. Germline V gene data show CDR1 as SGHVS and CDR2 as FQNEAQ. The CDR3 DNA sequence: TGTGCCAGCAGCTTAGTGTTACGACAGGGAGACTATGGCTACACCTTC. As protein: CASSLVLRQGDYGYTF.

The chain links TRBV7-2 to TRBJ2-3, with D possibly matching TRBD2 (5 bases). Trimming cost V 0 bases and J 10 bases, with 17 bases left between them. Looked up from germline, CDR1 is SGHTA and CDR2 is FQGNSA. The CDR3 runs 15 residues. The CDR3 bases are TGTGCCAGCAGCTTAGCGGCGACTACTACTAAGGCGCAGTATTTT. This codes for CASSLAATTTKAQYF.

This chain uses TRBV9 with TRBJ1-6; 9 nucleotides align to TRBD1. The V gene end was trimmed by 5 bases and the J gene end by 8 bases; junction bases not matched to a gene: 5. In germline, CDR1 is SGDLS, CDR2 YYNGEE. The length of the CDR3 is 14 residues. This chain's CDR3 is CASSATGGDSPLHF. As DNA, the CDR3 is TGTGCCAGCAGTGCCACAGGGGGCGATTCACCCCTCCACTTT.

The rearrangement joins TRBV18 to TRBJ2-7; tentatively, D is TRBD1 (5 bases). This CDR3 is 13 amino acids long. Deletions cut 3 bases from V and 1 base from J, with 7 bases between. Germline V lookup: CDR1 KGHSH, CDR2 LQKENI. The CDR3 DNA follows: TGTGCCAGCTCACCGACAGAATCCTACGAGCAGTACTTC. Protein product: CASSPTESYEQYF.

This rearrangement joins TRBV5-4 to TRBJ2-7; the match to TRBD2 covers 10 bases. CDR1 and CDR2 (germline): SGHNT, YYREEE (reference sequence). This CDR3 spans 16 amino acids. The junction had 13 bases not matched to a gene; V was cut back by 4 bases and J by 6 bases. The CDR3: CASSHPASGRGAEQYF. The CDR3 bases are TGTGCCAGCAGCCACCCCGCCAGCGGGAGGGGGGCCGAGCAGTACTTC.

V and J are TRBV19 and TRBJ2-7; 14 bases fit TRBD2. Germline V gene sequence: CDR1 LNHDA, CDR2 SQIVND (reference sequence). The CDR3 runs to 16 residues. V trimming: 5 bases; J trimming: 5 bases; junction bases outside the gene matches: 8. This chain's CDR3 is CASSLKWTSGRNEQYF. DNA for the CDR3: TGTGCCAGTAGTTTAAAATGGACTAGCGGGAGGAACGAGCAGTACTTC.

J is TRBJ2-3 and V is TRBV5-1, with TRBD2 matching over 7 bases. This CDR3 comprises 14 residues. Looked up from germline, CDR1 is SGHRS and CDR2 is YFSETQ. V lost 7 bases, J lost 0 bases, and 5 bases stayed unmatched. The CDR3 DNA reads TGCGCCAGCCGAGCGGGACCTAGCACAGATACGCAGTATTTT. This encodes CASRAGPSTDTQYF.

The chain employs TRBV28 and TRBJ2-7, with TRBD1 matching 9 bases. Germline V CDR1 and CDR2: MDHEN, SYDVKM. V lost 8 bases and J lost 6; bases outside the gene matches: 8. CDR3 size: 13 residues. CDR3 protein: CASALGQGREQYF. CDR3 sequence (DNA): TGTGCCAGCGCTCTGGGACAGGGACGCGAGCAGTACTTC.

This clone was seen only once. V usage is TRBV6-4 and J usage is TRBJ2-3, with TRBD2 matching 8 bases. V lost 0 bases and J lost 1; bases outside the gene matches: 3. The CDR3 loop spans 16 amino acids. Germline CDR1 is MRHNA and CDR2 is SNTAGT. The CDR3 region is CASSDSPAGGTDTQYF. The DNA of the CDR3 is TGTGCCAGCAGTGACTCACCAGCGGGAGGCACAGATACGCAGTATTTT.

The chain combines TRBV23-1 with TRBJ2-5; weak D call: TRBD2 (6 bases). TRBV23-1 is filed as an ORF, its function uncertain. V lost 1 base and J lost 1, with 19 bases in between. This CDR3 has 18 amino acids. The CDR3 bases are TGCGCCAGCAGTCAATGCTTGCGGGGAATACTGATCCAAGAGACCCAGTACTTC. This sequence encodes CASSQCLRGILIQETQYF.

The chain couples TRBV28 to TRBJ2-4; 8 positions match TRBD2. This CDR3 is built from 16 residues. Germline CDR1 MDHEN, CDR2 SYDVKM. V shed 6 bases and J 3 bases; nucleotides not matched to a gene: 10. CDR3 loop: CASSGRLAGLKNIQYF. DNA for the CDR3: TGTGCCAGCAGCGGACGTCTAGCGGGTCTCAAAAACATTCAGTACTTC. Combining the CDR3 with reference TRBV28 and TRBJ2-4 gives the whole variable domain DVKVTQSSRYLVKRTGEKVFLECVQDMDHENMFWYRQDPGLGLRLIYFSYDVKMKEKGDIPEGYSVSREKKERFSLILESASTNQTSMYLCASSGRLAGLKNIQYFGAGTRLSVL.

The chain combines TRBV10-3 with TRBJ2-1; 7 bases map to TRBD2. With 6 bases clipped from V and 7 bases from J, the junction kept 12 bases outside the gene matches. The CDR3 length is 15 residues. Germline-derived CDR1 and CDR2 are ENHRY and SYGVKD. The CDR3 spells CAISRWREFGNEQFF. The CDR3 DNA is TGTGCCATCAGCCGGTGGCGGGAGTTCGGGAATGAGCAGTTCTTC.

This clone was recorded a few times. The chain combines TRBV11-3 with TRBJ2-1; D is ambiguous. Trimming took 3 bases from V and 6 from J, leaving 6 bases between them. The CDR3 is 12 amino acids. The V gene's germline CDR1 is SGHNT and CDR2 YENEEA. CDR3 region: CASSLFGNEQFF. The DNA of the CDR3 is TGTGCCAGCAGCTTGTTCGGCAATGAGCAGTTCTTC.

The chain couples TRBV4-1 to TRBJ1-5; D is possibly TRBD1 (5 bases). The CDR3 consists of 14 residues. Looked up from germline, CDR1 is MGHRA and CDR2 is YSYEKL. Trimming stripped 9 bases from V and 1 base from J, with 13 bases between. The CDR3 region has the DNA TGCGCCAGTTCGCAGGGAATCAGCAATCAGCCCCAGCATTTT. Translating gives CASSQGISNQPQHF.

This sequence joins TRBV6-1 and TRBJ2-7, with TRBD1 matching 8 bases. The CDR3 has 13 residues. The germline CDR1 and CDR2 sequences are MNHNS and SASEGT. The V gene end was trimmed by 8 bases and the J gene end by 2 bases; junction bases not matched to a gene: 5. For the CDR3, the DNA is TGTGCCAGCGTGGACAGGGTAACCTACGAGCAGTACTTC. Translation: CASVDRVTYEQYF.

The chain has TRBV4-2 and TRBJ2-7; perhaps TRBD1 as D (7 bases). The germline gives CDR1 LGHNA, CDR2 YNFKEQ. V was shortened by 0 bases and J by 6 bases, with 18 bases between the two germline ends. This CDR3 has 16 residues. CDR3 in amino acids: CASSQDLTGEAAEQYF. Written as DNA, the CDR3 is TGTGCCAGCAGCCAAGACCTAACAGGGGAGGCGGCCGAGCAGTACTTC.

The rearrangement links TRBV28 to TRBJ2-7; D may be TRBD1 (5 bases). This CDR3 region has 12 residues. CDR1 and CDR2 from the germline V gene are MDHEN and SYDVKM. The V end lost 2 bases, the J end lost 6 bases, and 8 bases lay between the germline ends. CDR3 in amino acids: CASSLRQLEQYF. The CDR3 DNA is TGTGCCAGCAGTTTACGACAGCTCGAGCAGTACTTC. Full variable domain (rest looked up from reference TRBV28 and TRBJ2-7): DVKVTQSSRYLVKRTGEKVFLECVQDMDHENMFWYRQDPGLGLRLIYFSYDVKMKEKGDIPEGYSVSREKKERFSLILESASTNQTSMYLCASSLRQLEQYFGPGTRLTVT.

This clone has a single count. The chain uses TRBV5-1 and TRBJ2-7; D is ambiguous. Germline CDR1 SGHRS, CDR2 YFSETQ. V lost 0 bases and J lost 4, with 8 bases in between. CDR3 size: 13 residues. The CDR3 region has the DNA TGCGCCAGCAGCTTGGACAGCATTTACGAGCAGTACTTC. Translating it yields CASSLDSIYEQYF.

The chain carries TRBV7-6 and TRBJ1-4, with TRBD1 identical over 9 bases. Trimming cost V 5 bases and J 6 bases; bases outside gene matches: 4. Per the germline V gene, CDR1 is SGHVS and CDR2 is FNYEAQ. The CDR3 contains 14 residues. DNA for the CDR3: TGTGCCAGCAGCCCCGGGACAGGGCATGAAAAACTGTTTTTT. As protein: CASSPGTGHEKLFF.

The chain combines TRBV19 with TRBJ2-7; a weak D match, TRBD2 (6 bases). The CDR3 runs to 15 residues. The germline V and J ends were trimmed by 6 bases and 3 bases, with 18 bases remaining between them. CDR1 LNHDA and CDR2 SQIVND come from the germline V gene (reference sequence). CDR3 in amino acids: CASSPTGGSLYEQYF. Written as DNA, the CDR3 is TGTGCCAGTAGCCCCACCGGGGGATCCCTCTACGAGCAGTACTTC.

CDR3 region: CSVQDYPGEQFF. CDR3 bases: TGCAGCGTTCAGGACTATCCGGGTGAGCAGTTCTTC. J is TRBJ2-1 and V is TRBV29-1; D is possibly TRBD2 (6 bases). V lost 5 bases and J 9 bases, leaving 14 bases between the germline ends. Looked up from germline, CDR1 is SQVTM and CDR2 is ANQGSEA. This CDR3 is built from 12 residues.